This is a list of T cell receptor beta chains from one sample in a study of blood T cell repertoires in COVID-19. Clones were read by immunoSEQ multiplex PCR, and TCRdb kept only the in-frame ones, dropping some. The sample includes more than 200,000 clones, more than 65% seen only once; the top ten take roughly 4.2%. Sequencing was carried out using peripheral blood. The receptor set was obtained from a woman aged 40 to 55 with active or convalescent COVID-19. CDR3s include the opening cysteine and the closing phenylalanine or tryptophan. Each record gives: clone size, V gene, J gene, D gene, CDR3 DNA, CDR3 protein. A D gene is named only where the DNA matches it firmly. Size values are once, few and many counts, or a class for expanded clones, and some rows have none.

>NA|TRBV5-1|TRBJ1-1|NA
TGCGCCAGCAGCTTAAGGACACCGAACACTGAAGCTTTCTTT
CASSLRTPNTEAFF
>NA|TRBV28|TRBJ1-2|TRBD1
TGTGCCAGCAGTTTAGGGACAGGGGGAAGAAGGGATGGCTACACCTTC
CASSLGTGGRRDGYTF
>NA|TRBV19|TRBJ1-5|TRBD1
TGTGCCAGTAGGGGGACAGGGGTTAGCAATCAGCCCCAGCATTTT
CASRGTGVSNQPQHF
>NA|TRBV2|TRBJ2-5|TRBD1
TGTGCCAGCAACGACAGGGGGCAGGGAGAGACCCAGTACTTC
CASNDRGQGETQYF
>few|TRBV28|TRBJ1-5|NA
TGTGCCAGCAGCCAAGGGGGGGATCAGCCCCAGCATTTT
CASSQGGDQPQHF
>NA|TRBV5-1|TRBJ1-5|NA
TGCGCCAGCAGCTCCCAGGGCCTGGGCCAGCCCCAGCATTTT
CASSSQGLGQPQHF
>once|TRBV10-3|TRBJ1-1|NA
TGTGCCATCTCAGAGAACACTGAAGCTTTCTTT
CAISENTEAFF
>NA|TRBV5-1|TRBJ1-3|TRBD1
TGCGCCAGCAGCTTGGGGGACAGTTTCTCTGGAAACACCATATATTTT
CASSLGDSFSGNTIYF
>NA|TRBV3-1/TRBV3-2|TRBJ1-2|NA
TGTGCCAGCAGACGAGAAGGAGGCAGTGCTAACGGCTACACCTTC
CASRREGGSANGYTF
>NA|TRBV7-9|TRBJ2-7|TRBD1
TGTGCCAGCAGCTTCCAGGGGGCAGTTGGCGAGCAGTACTTC
CASSFQGAVGEQYF
>NA|TRBV5-4|TRBJ1-4|NA
TGTGCCAGCCGGGGAGAGGATGAAAAACTGTTTTTT
CASRGEDEKLFF
>once|TRBV6-5|TRBJ1-5|NA
TGTGCCAGCAGAGCCGACAGCTTGCAATATCAGCCCCAGCATTTT
CASRADSLQYQPQHF
>NA|TRBV28|TRBJ1-2|TRBD1
TGTGCCAGCAGTCTAGGGCTACTCTCCGGGACAGACTATGGCTACACCTTC
CASSLGLLSGTDYGYTF
>NA|TRBV5-1|TRBJ2-7|NA
TGCGCCAGCAGATCGCAGGGGCGTGGGGAAGAGCAGTACTTC
CASRSQGRGEEQYF
>NA|TRBV7-6|TRBJ1-6|NA
TGTGCCAGCAGCTTAGAACACCCAGGAATATATAATTCACCCCTCCACTTT
CASSLEHPGIYNSPLHF
>NA|TRBV3-1/TRBV3-2|TRBJ1-2|TRBD1
TGTGCCAGCAGCCCGACAGGGGGGTATTATGGCTACACCTTC
CASSPTGGYYGYTF
>NA|TRBV7-9|TRBJ1-2|TRBD1
TGTGCCAGCAGCTTAACCCCCCAACAGGGGGCGCGATATAGTGGCTACACCTTC
CASSLTPQQGARYSGYTF
>NA|TRBV6-5|TRBJ1-5|NA
TGTGCCAGCAGCCCACAAAGGGAGCAGCCCCAGCATTTT
CASSPQREQPQHF
>NA|TRBV25-1|TRBJ1-1|TRBD1
TGTGCCAGCAGTCGGACAGGGGGCCGGCTTGGTGAAGCTTTCTTT
CASSRTGGRLGEAFF
>NA|TRBV3-1/TRBV3-2|TRBJ2-3|NA
TGTGCCAGCAGCCAACTTGGAGGAGATACGCAGTATTTT
CASSQLGGDTQYF
>NA|TRBV19|TRBJ1-1|NA
TGTGCCAGTAGTATGCGGGGCCGGGTCACTGAAGCTTTCTTT
CASSMRGRVTEAFF
>NA|TRBV28|TRBJ2-5|TRBD2
TGTGCCAGCATCATAAATGCGGGAGGCCGGGAGACCCAGTACTTC
CASIINAGGRETQYF
>NA|TRBV2|TRBJ2-5|NA
TGTGCCAGCAGCCGCGACAACCAAGAGACCCAGTACTTC
CASSRDNQETQYF
>NA|TRBV4-2|TRBJ1-5|TRBD1
TGTGCCAGCAGCCAAGAGGAGCGACAGGGACATCAGCCCCAGCATTTT
CASSQEERQGHQPQHF
>NA|TRBV3-1/TRBV3-2|TRBJ2-7|NA
TGTGCCAGCAGCCAAGGGCTCGAGCAGTACTTC
CASSQGLEQYF